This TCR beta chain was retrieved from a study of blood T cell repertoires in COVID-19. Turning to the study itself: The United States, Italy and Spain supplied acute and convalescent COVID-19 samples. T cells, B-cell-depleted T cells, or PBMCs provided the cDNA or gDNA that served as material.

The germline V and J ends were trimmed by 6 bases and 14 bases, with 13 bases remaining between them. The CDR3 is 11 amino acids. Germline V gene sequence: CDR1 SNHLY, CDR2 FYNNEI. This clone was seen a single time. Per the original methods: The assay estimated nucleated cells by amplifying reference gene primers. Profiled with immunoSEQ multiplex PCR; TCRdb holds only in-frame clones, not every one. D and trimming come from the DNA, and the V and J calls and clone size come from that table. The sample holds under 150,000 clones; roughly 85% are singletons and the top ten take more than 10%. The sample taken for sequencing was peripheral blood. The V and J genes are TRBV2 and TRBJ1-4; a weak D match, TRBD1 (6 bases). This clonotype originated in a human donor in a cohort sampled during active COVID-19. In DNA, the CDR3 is TGTGCCAGCAGCGTTCGACAGGCTCTGTTTTTT. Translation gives CASSVRQALFF. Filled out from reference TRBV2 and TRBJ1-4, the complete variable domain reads EPEVTQTPSHQVTQMGQEVILRCVPISNHLYFYWYRQILGQKVEFLVSFYNNEISEKSEIFDDQFSVERPDGSNFTLKIRSTKLEDSAMYFCASSVRQALFFGSGTQLSVL.